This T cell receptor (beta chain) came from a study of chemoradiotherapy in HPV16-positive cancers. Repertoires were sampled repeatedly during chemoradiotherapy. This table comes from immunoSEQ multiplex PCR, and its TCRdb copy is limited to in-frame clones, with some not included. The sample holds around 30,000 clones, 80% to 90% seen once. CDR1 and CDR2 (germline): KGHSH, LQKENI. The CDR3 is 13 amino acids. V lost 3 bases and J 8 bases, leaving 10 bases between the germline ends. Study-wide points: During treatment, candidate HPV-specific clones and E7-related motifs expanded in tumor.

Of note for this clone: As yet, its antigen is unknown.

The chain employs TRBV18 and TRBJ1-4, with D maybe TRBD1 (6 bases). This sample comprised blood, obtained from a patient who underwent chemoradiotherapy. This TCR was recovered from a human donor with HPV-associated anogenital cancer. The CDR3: CASSPPGGEKLFF. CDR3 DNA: TGTGCCAGCTCACCCCCTGGGGGCGAAAAACTGTTTTTT.